These T cell receptor beta chains were read from a single sample in a study of T cell changes during pregnancy in multiple sclerosis. Method: immunoSEQ multiplex PCR; TCRdb's copy keeps in-frame clones and lacks some. The sample lists tens of thousands of clones; 75% to 95% were seen once. The sample consisted of CD4+ T cells from peripheral blood mononuclear cells, taken in the third trimester of pregnancy. These receptors all stem from a female donor in good health, enrolled as a control in a pregnancy study. The CDR3 runs from the conserved cysteine through the conserved F or W. Fields, in order: clone size, D gene, V gene, J gene, CDR3 DNA, CDR3 protein. D genes are given only for firm matches. The size entry is marked missing in some rows and otherwise reads once, few, many or a size class.

clone size: once; D gene: TRBD1; V gene: TRBV19; J gene: TRBJ2-5; CDR3 DNA: TGTGCCAGTAGTGGCAGGGGGGAGACCCAGTACTTC; CDR3 protein: CASSGRGETQYF
clone size: -; D gene: -; V gene: TRBV30; J gene: TRBJ2-7; CDR3 DNA: TGTGCCTGGAGTAAGACGGGATATTACGAGCAGTACTTC; CDR3 protein: CAWSKTGYYEQYF
clone size: -; D gene: -; V gene: TRBV30; J gene: TRBJ1-6; CDR3 DNA: TGTGCCTGGAGTGGGGGGGGCTCCTATAATTCACCCCTCCACTTT; CDR3 protein: CAWSGGGSYNSPLHF
clone size: -; D gene: -; V gene: TRBV2; J gene: TRBJ2-5; CDR3 DNA: TGTGCCAGCAGTGAACCAGGGGGGTACCAAGAGACCCAGTACTTC; CDR3 protein: CASSEPGGYQETQYF
clone size: -; D gene: TRBD1; V gene: TRBV7-9; J gene: TRBJ1-1; CDR3 DNA: TGTGCCAGCAGCTTCGCCGGGACAGGGGGGACTGAAGCTTTCTTT; CDR3 protein: CASSFAGTGGTEAFF
clone size: -; D gene: TRBD1; V gene: TRBV5-4; J gene: TRBJ2-3; CDR3 DNA: TGTGCCAGCAGCCCCAGGGGGCTAGAAGGCACAGATACGCAGTATTTT; CDR3 protein: CASSPRGLEGTDTQYF
clone size: once; D gene: TRBD2; V gene: TRBV7-2; J gene: TRBJ2-7; CDR3 DNA: TGTGCCAGCAGCTTCTCAGCGGGGGGGCTTAGTTCCTACGAGCAGTACTTC; CDR3 protein: CASSFSAGGLSSYEQYF
clone size: few; D gene: -; V gene: TRBV10-3; J gene: TRBJ1-1; CDR3 DNA: TGTGCCTCGAAAGGAGGCAGTGTAGACACTGAAGCTTTCTTT; CDR3 protein: CASKGGSVDTEAFF
clone size: few; D gene: -; V gene: TRBV5-4; J gene: TRBJ2-7; CDR3 DNA: TGTGCCAGCAGCCCAAAACAGGGCCCAAGCCGAACTACAAGCGAGCAGTACTTC; CDR3 protein: CASSPKQGPSRTTSEQYF
clone size: -; D gene: TRBD1; V gene: TRBV18; J gene: TRBJ1-4; CDR3 DNA: TGTGCCAGCTCACCCCGGGGACAGGCAAGGGAAAAACTGTTTTTT; CDR3 protein: CASSPRGQAREKLFF
clone size: -; D gene: TRBD2; V gene: TRBV27; J gene: TRBJ2-3; CDR3 DNA: TGTGCCAGCAGTTCCAGGATAGCGGGGGGCGCGGATACGCAGTATTTT; CDR3 protein: CASSSRIAGGADTQYF
clone size: -; D gene: TRBD2; V gene: TRBV10-2; J gene: TRBJ2-3; CDR3 DNA: TGCGCCAGCAGTATAGCGGGTGCAGATACGCAGTATTTT; CDR3 protein: CASSIAGADTQYF
clone size: -; D gene: -; V gene: TRBV7-2; J gene: TRBJ1-2; CDR3 DNA: TGTGCCAGCAGCCGCCGTGGTGGCAGTATCTCCTATGGCTACACCTTC; CDR3 protein: CASSRRGGSISYGYTF
clone size: -; D gene: TRBD1; V gene: TRBV6-1; J gene: TRBJ2-3; CDR3 DNA: TGTGCCAGCAGGGACCGGGACAGTAGCACAGATACGCAGTATTTT; CDR3 protein: CASRDRDSSTDTQYF
clone size: -; D gene: TRBD2; V gene: TRBV4-1; J gene: TRBJ2-1; CDR3 DNA: TGCGCCAGCAGCCACGTCGGGACTAGCGGGGGGAGTACCTACAATGAGCAGTTCTTC; CDR3 protein: CASSHVGTSGGSTYNEQFF
clone size: -; D gene: -; V gene: TRBV5-4; J gene: TRBJ1-3; CDR3 DNA: TGTGCCAGCAGCCCGCGGGCAGGACCCTCTGGAAACACCATATATTTT; CDR3 protein: CASSPRAGPSGNTIYF
clone size: -; D gene: -; V gene: TRBV7-9; J gene: TRBJ1-1; CDR3 DNA: TGTGCCAGCAGCTTAAGGAGGGTTACTGAAGCTTTCTTT; CDR3 protein: CASSLRRVTEAFF
clone size: -; D gene: TRBD1; V gene: TRBV18; J gene: TRBJ1-1; CDR3 DNA: TGTGCCAGCTCACCAGCTCAACCCGGGACAGCCACTGAAGCTTTCTTT; CDR3 protein: CASSPAQPGTATEAFF
clone size: -; D gene: -; V gene: TRBV30; J gene: TRBJ2-5; CDR3 DNA: TGTGCCTGGAGTGTACTTTCCGTTGAGACCCAGTACTTC; CDR3 protein: CAWSVLSVETQYF
clone size: once; D gene: -; V gene: TRBV29-1; J gene: TRBJ1-2; CDR3 DNA: TGCAGCGTAACGGTCTCCCTCGGGGGCTACACCTTC; CDR3 protein: CSVTVSLGGYTF
clone size: -; D gene: TRBD1; V gene: TRBV7-9; J gene: TRBJ1-5; CDR3 DNA: TGTGCCACCGATATCGGGACAGGGGCAATGAATAGCAATCAGCCCCAGCATTTT; CDR3 protein: CATDIGTGAMNSNQPQHF
clone size: -; D gene: -; V gene: TRBV30; J gene: TRBJ1-4; CDR3 DNA: TGTGCCTGGAGTCTCAGAGGGAATGAAAAACTGTTTTTT; CDR3 protein: CAWSLRGNEKLFF
clone size: -; D gene: TRBD1; V gene: TRBV7-2; J gene: TRBJ1-1; CDR3 DNA: TGTGCCAGCAGCCCGAGACAGGGGCCACTGAACACTGAAGCTTTCTTT; CDR3 protein: CASSPRQGPLNTEAFF
clone size: -; D gene: TRBD1; V gene: TRBV13; J gene: TRBJ2-5; CDR3 DNA: TGTGCCAGCAGCCCCGGACAGGGGGTGCAAGAGACCCAGTACTTC; CDR3 protein: CASSPGQGVQETQYF
clone size: once; D gene: -; V gene: TRBV7-9; J gene: TRBJ1-1; CDR3 DNA: TGTGCCAGCAGCTTAGGACAATTGAACACTGAAGCTTTCTTT; CDR3 protein: CASSLGQLNTEAFF
clone size: medium-sized; D gene: -; V gene: TRBV4-2; J gene: TRBJ1-1; CDR3 DNA: TGTGCCAGCAGAAGGACAAGACTGAACACTGAAGCTTTCTTT; CDR3 protein: CASRRTRLNTEAFF
clone size: -; D gene: TRBD1; V gene: TRBV6-5; J gene: TRBJ2-7; CDR3 DNA: TGTGCCAGCAGAGTGACAGGGTCCTACGAGCAGTACTTC; CDR3 protein: CASRVTGSYEQYF
clone size: -; D gene: TRBD1; V gene: TRBV5-1; J gene: TRBJ1-2; CDR3 DNA: TGCGCCAGCACAACAGGGGGCGAGAACTATGGCTACACCTTC; CDR3 protein: CASTTGGENYGYTF
clone size: -; D gene: TRBD2; V gene: TRBV19; J gene: TRBJ2-7; CDR3 DNA: TGTGCCAGTAGTATCGGCGGGACTACCCAGTACGAGCAGTACTTC; CDR3 protein: CASSIGGTTQYEQYF
clone size: once; D gene: -; V gene: TRBV6-5; J gene: TRBJ2-2; CDR3 DNA: TGTGCCAGCAGTTCAACAGGGTCACGGAACACCGGGGAGCTGTTTTTT; CDR3 protein: CASSSTGSRNTGELFF
clone size: once; D gene: -; V gene: TRBV20-1; J gene: TRBJ2-3; CDR3 DNA: TGCGGTGGGAGGTACTTCGATACGCAGTATTTT; CDR3 protein: CGGRYFDTQYF
clone size: -; D gene: TRBD2; V gene: TRBV2; J gene: TRBJ2-1; CDR3 DNA: TGTGCCAGCAGGTCCTTCCAAGCGGGGGGCTCCTACAATGAGCAGTTCTTC; CDR3 protein: CASRSFQAGGSYNEQFF
clone size: -; D gene: -; V gene: TRBV5-1; J gene: TRBJ1-3; CDR3 DNA: TGCGCCAGCAGCTTAACGGCAGGGGAAAACACCATATATTTT; CDR3 protein: CASSLTAGENTIYF
clone size: -; D gene: TRBD1; V gene: TRBV18; J gene: TRBJ1-4; CDR3 DNA: TGTGCCAGCTCACGAATGACAGGGGCAAATGAAAAACTGTTTTTT; CDR3 protein: CASSRMTGANEKLFF
clone size: -; D gene: TRBD1; V gene: TRBV30; J gene: TRBJ1-3; CDR3 DNA: TGTGCCTGGAGTGTAGGGGGCGGTAGGAAGGGAAACACCATATATTTT; CDR3 protein: CAWSVGGGRKGNTIYF
clone size: -; D gene: TRBD2; V gene: TRBV7-2; J gene: TRBJ2-2; CDR3 DNA: TGTGCCAGCAGTCTTAGGTCAGCGGGGGGGTTGAACACCGGGGAGCTGTTTTTT; CDR3 protein: CASSLRSAGGLNTGELFF
clone size: -; D gene: -; V gene: TRBV7-9; J gene: TRBJ1-2; CDR3 DNA: TGTGCCAGCAGCTTGGCGGGGTCAGAGACCTATGGCTACACCTTC; CDR3 protein: CASSLAGSETYGYTF
clone size: -; D gene: TRBD1; V gene: TRBV19; J gene: TRBJ1-1; CDR3 DNA: TGTGCCAGTAGAGACAGGGTAACCACTGAAGCTTTCTTT; CDR3 protein: CASRDRVTTEAFF
clone size: -; D gene: -; V gene: TRBV19; J gene: TRBJ1-1; CDR3 DNA: TGTGCCAGTAGCCCCGACGGGACTGAAGCTTTCTTT; CDR3 protein: CASSPDGTEAFF
clone size: -; D gene: -; V gene: TRBV9; J gene: TRBJ2-2; CDR3 DNA: TGTGCCAGCAGCGTAGGGGAAGGGGCGAACACCGGGGAGCTGTTTTTT; CDR3 protein: CASSVGEGANTGELFF
clone size: few; D gene: TRBD1; V gene: TRBV19; J gene: TRBJ1-2; CDR3 DNA: TGTGCCAGTAGTATAATGGAGACAGGGGGCATTGGGAGCTACACCTTC; CDR3 protein: CASSIMETGGIGSYTF
clone size: -; D gene: -; V gene: TRBV5-4; J gene: TRBJ1-1; CDR3 DNA: TGTGCCAGCAGCTCCAGGGGAAACACTGAAGCTTTCTTT; CDR3 protein: CASSSRGNTEAFF
clone size: once; D gene: TRBD1; V gene: TRBV5-1; J gene: TRBJ1-1; CDR3 DNA: TGCGCCAGCACAAGGGGGGACAGCCTGAACACTGAAGCTTTCTTT; CDR3 protein: CASTRGDSLNTEAFF
clone size: -; D gene: TRBD1; V gene: TRBV5-4; J gene: TRBJ1-5; CDR3 DNA: TGTGCCAGCAGCTTGGGGACAGGGATCGGTCAGCCCCAGCATTTT; CDR3 protein: CASSLGTGIGQPQHF
clone size: -; D gene: -; V gene: TRBV7-5; J gene: TRBJ1-2; CDR3 DNA: TGTGCCAGAAGCTTAGTTATATCGGGTCCGGCAGCTGATTATGGCTACACCTTC; CDR3 protein: CARSLVISGPAADYGYTF
clone size: -; D gene: -; V gene: TRBV5-1; J gene: TRBJ1-1; CDR3 DNA: TGCGCCAGCAGCTTACTCGGAGACACTGAAGCTTTCTTT; CDR3 protein: CASSLLGDTEAFF
clone size: -; D gene: -; V gene: TRBV18; J gene: TRBJ1-5; CDR3 DNA: TGTGCCAGCTCACCACCGGAGGGATCGAACAATCAGCCCCAGCATTTT; CDR3 protein: CASSPPEGSNNQPQHF
clone size: -; D gene: -; V gene: TRBV9; J gene: TRBJ2-2; CDR3 DNA: TGTGCCAGCAGCGTTTCTGCCGGAGGGGACACCGGGGAGCTGTTTTTT; CDR3 protein: CASSVSAGGDTGELFF
clone size: -; D gene: TRBD2; V gene: TRBV4-1; J gene: TRBJ2-1; CDR3 DNA: TGCGCCAGCAGCCACATTACTAGCGGGGGCTACAATGAGCAGTTCTTC; CDR3 protein: CASSHITSGGYNEQFF
clone size: -; D gene: TRBD1; V gene: TRBV19; J gene: TRBJ1-2; CDR3 DNA: TGTGCCAGTAGTTTTTCCTTGGACAGGGGTGGGTCGCAAGGCTACACCTTC; CDR3 protein: CASSFSLDRGGSQGYTF
clone size: -; D gene: -; V gene: TRBV7-9; J gene: TRBJ2-7; CDR3 DNA: TGTGCCAGCAGCGCAAGAGCGGAGCCCTCCTACGAGCAGTACTTC; CDR3 protein: CASSARAEPSYEQYF
clone size: -; D gene: -; V gene: TRBV7-8; J gene: TRBJ2-2; CDR3 DNA: TGTGCCAGCAGCTTCGACAGTGTAAGGGGGGAGCTGTTTTTT; CDR3 protein: CASSFDSVRGELFF
clone size: -; D gene: -; V gene: TRBV2; J gene: TRBJ2-5; CDR3 DNA: TGTGCCGCCAGGAAAGGAGAGACCCAGTACTTC; CDR3 protein: CAARKGETQYF
clone size: -; D gene: -; V gene: TRBV4-2; J gene: TRBJ2-7; CDR3 DNA: TGTGCCAGCAGCCCAGCCTCGGGGTCCCTCGACGAGCAGTACTTC; CDR3 protein: CASSPASGSLDEQYF
clone size: -; D gene: TRBD1; V gene: TRBV9; J gene: TRBJ2-3; CDR3 DNA: TGTGCCAGCAGCCTGGGACAGGGAGATACGCAGTATTTT; CDR3 protein: CASSLGQGDTQYF
clone size: -; D gene: TRBD1; V gene: TRBV4-2; J gene: TRBJ1-2; CDR3 DNA: TGTGCCAGCAGCCAGGAAACAGGGGCTTACACCTTC; CDR3 protein: CASSQETGAYTF
clone size: -; D gene: -; V gene: TRBV18; J gene: TRBJ1-4; CDR3 DNA: TGTGCCAGCTCTCGTAACGCGGGGGGCGATGAAAAACTGTTTTTT; CDR3 protein: CASSRNAGGDEKLFF
clone size: -; D gene: TRBD1; V gene: TRBV27; J gene: TRBJ2-7; CDR3 DNA: TGTGCCAGCAGTCCATTGACAGGGGAAGGATACGAGCAGTACTTC; CDR3 protein: CASSPLTGEGYEQYF